This paragraph reports one T cell receptor (beta chain). The assay covered 95,000 to 100,000 TCR templates per sample. Sequencing used immunoSEQ multiplex PCR; TCRdb keeps in-frame clones, though not all of them. The data hold 80,000 to 130,000 clones, with around 94% observed a single time. This entry is derived from a study of siplizumab effects on memory and regulatory T cells. The trim removed 4 bases at V and 6 bases at J, leaving 11 bases unmatched. Germline V gene sequence: CDR1 SGHDT, CDR2 YYEEEE. This CDR3 contains 17 residues. The chain has TRBV5-6 and TRBJ2-2, with TRBD2 matching over 11 bases. The sequence was obtained from a human donor in good health. Sequencing was done on a sample of Tregs sorted from blood. The CDR3 reads CASSPGLAVTLAGELFF. In nucleotides, the CDR3 is TGTGCCAGCAGCCCGGGACTAGCGGTGACTCTAGCCGGGGAGCTGTTTTTT.